A single count supports the clone carrying this T cell receptor beta chain. The antigen remains unidentified. The data were produced by immunoSEQ multiplex PCR, yet TCRdb's version contains in-frame clones alone and is incomplete. Of 120,000 to 150,000 clones listed, roughly nine tenths are singletons. The data belong to a study of T cell responses to AZD1222 COVID-19 vaccine. Study outcomes and limitations: Donor demographics were predominantly white British with a female majority; clonal diversity may be underestimated.

V shed 0 bases and J shed 0 bases, with 15 bases lying between them. The CDR3 contains 17 residues. The J gene is TRBJ2-7, the V gene TRBV6-7, with no clear D. TRBV6-7 is annotated as an ORF whose role is uncertain. The material sequenced was peripheral blood, taken 28 days after the second AZD1222 dose. The sequence was obtained from an adult who received the AZD1222 COVID-19 vaccine. CDR3 protein: CASSYSGLPYPSYEQYF. The CDR3, as DNA: TGTGCCAGCAGTTACTCAGGCCTTCCTTATCCCTCCTACGAGCAGTACTTC.